This T cell receptor (beta chain) was sequenced during a study of T-cell reconstitution after alpha-beta-depleted transplantation in children. The CDR3 extends over 17 amino acids. Trimming cost V 0 bases and J 3 bases, with 16 bases left between them. Germline lookup yields CDR1 LGHNA and CDR2 YNFKEQ. Unique molecular identifiers were built into the TCRbeta library. MiXCR, run by TCRdb on the PCR reads, gives a single entry per CDR3 protein. The data hold a few hundred thousand distinct CDR3 sequences, with 10% observed a single time. This clonotype was obtained from a human donor who donated a stem cell graft to a child with acute lymphoblastic leukemia. The specimen comprised PBMCs from the stem cell graft donor, sampled from the stem cell graft. The chain uses TRBV4-2 and TRBJ2-3; a weak D match, TRBD1 (6 bases). CDR3 bases: TGTGCCAGCAGCCAAGATGGGGGCCAGGGGCGTACAGATACGCAGTATTTT. It yields the protein CASSQDGGQGRTDTQYF.